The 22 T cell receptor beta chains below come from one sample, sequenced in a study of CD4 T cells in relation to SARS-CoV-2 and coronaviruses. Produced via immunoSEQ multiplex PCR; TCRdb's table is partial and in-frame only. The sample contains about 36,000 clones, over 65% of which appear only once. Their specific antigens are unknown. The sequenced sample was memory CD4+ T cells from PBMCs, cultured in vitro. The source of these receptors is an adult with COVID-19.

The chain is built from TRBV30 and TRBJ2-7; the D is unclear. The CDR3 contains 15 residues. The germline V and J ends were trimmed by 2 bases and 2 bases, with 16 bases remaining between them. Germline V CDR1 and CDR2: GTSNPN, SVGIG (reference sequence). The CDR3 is CAWSLGVTEAYEQYF. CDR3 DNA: TGTGCCTGGAGTCTCGGAGTTACCGAGGCCTACGAGCAGTACTTC.

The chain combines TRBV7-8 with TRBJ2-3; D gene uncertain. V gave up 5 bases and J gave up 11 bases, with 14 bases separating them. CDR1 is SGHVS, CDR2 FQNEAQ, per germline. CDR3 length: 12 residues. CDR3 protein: CASSPSRVQQYF. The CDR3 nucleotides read TGTGCCAGCAGCCCGTCCCGGGTTCAGCAGTATTTT.

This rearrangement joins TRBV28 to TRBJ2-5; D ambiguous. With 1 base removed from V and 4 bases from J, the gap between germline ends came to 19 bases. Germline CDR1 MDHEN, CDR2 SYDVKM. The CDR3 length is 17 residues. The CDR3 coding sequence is TGTGCCAGCAGTTTATATACCGAAATGAGATCGCTAGAGACCCAGTACTTC. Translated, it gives CASSLYTEMRSLETQYF.

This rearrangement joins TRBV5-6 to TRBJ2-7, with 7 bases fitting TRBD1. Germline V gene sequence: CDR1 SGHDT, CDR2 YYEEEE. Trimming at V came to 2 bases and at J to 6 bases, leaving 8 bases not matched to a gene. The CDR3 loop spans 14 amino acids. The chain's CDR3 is CASSFDRASGEQYF. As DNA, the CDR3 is TGTGCCAGCAGCTTCGACAGGGCGTCGGGCGAGCAGTACTTC.

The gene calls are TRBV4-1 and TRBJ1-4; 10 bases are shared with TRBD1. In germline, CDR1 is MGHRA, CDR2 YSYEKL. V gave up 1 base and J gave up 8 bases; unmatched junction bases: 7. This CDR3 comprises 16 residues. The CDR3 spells CASSQVAGQGREKLFF. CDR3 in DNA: TGCGCCAGCAGCCAAGTAGCGGGACAGGGGCGAGAAAAACTGTTTTTT.

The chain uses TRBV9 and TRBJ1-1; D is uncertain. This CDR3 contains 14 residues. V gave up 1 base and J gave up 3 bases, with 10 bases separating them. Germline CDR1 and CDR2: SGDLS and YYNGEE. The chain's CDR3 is CASSVIPGDTEAFF. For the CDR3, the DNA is TGTGCCAGCAGCGTAATTCCAGGTGACACTGAAGCTTTCTTT.

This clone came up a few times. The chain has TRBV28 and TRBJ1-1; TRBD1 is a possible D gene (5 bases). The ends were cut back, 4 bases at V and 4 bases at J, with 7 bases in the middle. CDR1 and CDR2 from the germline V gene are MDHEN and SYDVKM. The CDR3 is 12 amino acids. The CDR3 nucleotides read TGTGCCAGCAGTTGGGGGGTCACTGAAGCTTTCTTT. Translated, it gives CASSWGVTEAFF.

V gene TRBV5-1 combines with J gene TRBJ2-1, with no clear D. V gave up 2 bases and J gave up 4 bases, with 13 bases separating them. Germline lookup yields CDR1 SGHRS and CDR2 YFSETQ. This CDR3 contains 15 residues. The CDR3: CASSLGSSDYNEQFF. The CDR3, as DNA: TGCGCCAGCAGCTTAGGCTCGAGCGATTACAATGAGCAGTTCTTC.

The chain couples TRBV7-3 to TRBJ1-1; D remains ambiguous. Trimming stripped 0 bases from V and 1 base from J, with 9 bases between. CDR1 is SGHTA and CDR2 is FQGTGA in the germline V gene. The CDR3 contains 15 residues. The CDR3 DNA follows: TGTGCCAGCAGCTTAACGGCCCGGGGGAACACTGAAGCTTTCTTT. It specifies CASSLTARGNTEAFF.

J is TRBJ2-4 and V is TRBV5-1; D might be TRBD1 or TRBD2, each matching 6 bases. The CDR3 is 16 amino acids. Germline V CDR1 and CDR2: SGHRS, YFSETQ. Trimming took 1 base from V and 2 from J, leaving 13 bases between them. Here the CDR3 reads CASSLIGGSTKNIQYF. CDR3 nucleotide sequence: TGCGCCAGCAGCTTGATAGGGGGGTCGACCAAAAACATTCAGTACTTC.

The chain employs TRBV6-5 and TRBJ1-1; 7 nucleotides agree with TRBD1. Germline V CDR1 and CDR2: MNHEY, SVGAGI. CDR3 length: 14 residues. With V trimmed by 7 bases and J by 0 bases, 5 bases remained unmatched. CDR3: CASKGARLNTEAFF. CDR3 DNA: TGTGCCAGCAAGGGGGCCCGGTTGAACACTGAAGCTTTCTTT.

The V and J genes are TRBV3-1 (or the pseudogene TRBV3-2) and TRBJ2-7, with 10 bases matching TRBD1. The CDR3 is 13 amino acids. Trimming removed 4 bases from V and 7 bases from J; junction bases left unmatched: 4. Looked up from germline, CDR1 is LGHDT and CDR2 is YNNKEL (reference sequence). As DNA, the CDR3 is TGTGCCAGCAGCCGGACAGGGGGTCGGGAGCAGTACTTC. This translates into CASSRTGGREQYF.

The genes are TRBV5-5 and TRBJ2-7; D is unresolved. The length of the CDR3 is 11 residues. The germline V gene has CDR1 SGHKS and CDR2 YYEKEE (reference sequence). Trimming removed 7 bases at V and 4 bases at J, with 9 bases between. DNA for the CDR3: TGTGCCAGCGGTAGGGTGTACGAGCAGTACTTC. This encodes CASGRVYEQYF.

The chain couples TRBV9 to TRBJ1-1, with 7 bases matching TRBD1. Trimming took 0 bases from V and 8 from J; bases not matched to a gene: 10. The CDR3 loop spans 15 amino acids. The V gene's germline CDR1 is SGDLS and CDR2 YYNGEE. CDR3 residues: CASSVAGTARGEAFF. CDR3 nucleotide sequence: TGTGCCAGCAGCGTAGCCGGGACAGCACGAGGGGAAGCTTTCTTT.

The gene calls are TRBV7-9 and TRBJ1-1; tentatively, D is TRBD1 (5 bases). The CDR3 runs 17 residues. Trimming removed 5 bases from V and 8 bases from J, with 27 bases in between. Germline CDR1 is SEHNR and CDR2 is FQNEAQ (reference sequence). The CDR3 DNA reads TGTGCCAGCAGCCAGCCCTGGGCCGGGACCACTCGTGAGGAAGCTTTCTTT. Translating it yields CASSQPWAGTTREEAFF.

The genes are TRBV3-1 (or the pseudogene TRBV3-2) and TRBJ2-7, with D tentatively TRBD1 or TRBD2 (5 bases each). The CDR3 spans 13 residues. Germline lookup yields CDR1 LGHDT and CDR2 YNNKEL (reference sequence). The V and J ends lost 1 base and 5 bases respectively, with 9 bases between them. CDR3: CASSQVRGDEQYF. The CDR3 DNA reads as TGTGCCAGCAGCCAAGTTCGGGGCGACGAGCAGTACTTC.

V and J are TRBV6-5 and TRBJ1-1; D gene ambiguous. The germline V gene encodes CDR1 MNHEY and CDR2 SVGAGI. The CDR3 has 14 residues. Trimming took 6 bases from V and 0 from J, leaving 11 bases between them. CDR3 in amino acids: CASSIMDLNTEAFF. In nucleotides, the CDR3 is TGTGCCAGCAGCATCATGGATCTGAACACTGAAGCTTTCTTT.

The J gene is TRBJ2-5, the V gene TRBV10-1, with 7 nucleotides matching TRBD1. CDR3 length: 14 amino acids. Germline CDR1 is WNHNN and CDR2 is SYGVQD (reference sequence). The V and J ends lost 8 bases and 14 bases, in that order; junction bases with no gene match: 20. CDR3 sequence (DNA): TGCGCCAGCGCCGAAGAGAGGGATACAGGGGTCCAATACTTC. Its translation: CASAEERDTGVQYF.

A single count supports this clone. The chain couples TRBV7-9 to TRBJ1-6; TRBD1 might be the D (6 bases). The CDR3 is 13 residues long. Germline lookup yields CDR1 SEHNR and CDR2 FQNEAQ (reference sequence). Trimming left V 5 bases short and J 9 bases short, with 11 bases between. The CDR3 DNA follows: TGTGCCAGCAGCGGTCAGGGGTTTTCACCCCTCCACTTT. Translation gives CASSGQGFSPLHF.

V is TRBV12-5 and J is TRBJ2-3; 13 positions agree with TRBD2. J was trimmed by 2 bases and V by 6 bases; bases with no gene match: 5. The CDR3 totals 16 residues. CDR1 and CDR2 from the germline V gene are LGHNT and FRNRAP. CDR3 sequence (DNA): TGTGCTAGTGGCCTGGGACTAGCGGGAAACACAGATACGCAGTATTTT. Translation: CASGLGLAGNTDTQYF.

The CDR3 sequence: CASSEAHPGGYGYTF. The CDR3 coding sequence is TGTGCCAGCAGTGAAGCGCACCCAGGGGGCTATGGCTACACCTTC. V is TRBV6-1 and J is TRBJ1-2; the match to TRBD1 covers 7 bases. Germline trimming cut 0 bases from V and 4 bases from J; bases unmatched to any gene: 5. CDR1 MNHNS and CDR2 SASEGT come from the germline V gene. The CDR3 is 15 amino acids.

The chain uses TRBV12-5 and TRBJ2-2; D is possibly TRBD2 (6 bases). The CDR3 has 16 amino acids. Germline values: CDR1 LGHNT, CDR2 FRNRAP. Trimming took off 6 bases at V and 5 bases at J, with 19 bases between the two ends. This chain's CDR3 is CASGFGTSSETGELFF. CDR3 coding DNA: TGTGCTAGTGGATTCGGGACTTCATCGGAGACCGGGGAGCTGTTTTTT. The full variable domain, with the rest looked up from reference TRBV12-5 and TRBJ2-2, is DARVTQTPRHKVTEMGQEVTMRCQPILGHNTVFWYRQTMMQGLELLAYFRNRAPLDDSGMPKDRFSAEMPDATLATLKIQPSEPRDSAVYFCASGFGTSSETGELFFGEGSRLTVL.